A single sample gave rise to the 31 T cell receptor beta chains below, sequenced in a study of shared clonotypes between healthy human individuals. Libraries were prepared by immunoSEQ multiplex PCR; TCRdb keeps only in-frame clonotypes and omits some of them. The repertoire holds some 490,000 clones, 81% seen once, with approximately 12% in the top ten. Sequencing was carried out using PBMCs. Source of these receptors: a woman aged 40-49 years in good health. Some clones in this sample may be carry-over from other donors' samples.

The chain is built from TRBV29-1 and TRBJ2-3; 11 nucleotides align to TRBD2. The CDR3 extends over 15 amino acids. Looked up from germline, CDR1 is SQVTM and CDR2 is ANQGSEA. Trimming took 6 bases from V and 2 from J; bases not matched to a gene: 7. Here the CDR3 DNA reads TGCAGCGTCCCCGGGACTAGCGGATACACAGATACGCAGTATTTT. It encodes CSVPGTSGYTDTQYF.

This clone was counted once. The V call is TRBV4-3, the J call TRBJ2-7; 7 nucleotides match TRBD2. Per germline, CDR1 LGHNA and CDR2 YSLEER. The length of the CDR3 is 15 residues. V lost 4 bases and J lost 2; bases outside the gene matches: 8. The CDR3 DNA follows: TGCGCCAGCAGCCCTACAGCGGGAACGACCTACGAGCAGTACTTC. Amino acid sequence: CASSPTAGTTYEQYF.

This sequence joins TRBV7-8 and TRBJ2-5; unclear D gene. Trimming took 3 bases from V and 5 from J, leaving 13 bases between them. The germline gives CDR1 SGHVS, CDR2 FQNEAQ. The CDR3 runs 14 residues. The CDR3: CASSFNSLRETQYF. CDR3 in DNA: TGTGCCAGCAGCTTCAACAGCCTTCGGGAGACCCAGTACTTC.

This clone was counted a few times. This chain connects TRBV5-6 to TRBJ1-2, with D unclear. The V end was cut by 4 bases, the J end by 1 base, with 11 bases between. The CDR3 is 14 residues long. Germline V gene sequence: CDR1 SGHDT, CDR2 YYEEEE. The CDR3 DNA reads TGTGCCAGCAGCCCAGTCCGTGGTAACTATGGCTACACCTTC. This sequence encodes CASSPVRGNYGYTF.

V gene TRBV6-1 combines with J gene TRBJ1-1, with D unresolved. Looked up from germline, CDR1 is MNHNS and CDR2 is SASEGT. The CDR3 is made up of 14 amino acids. V shed 4 bases and J shed 1 base, with 10 bases lying between them. DNA of the CDR3: TGTGCCAGCAGTGTTTACATCCAGAACACTGAAGCTTTCTTT. It codes for CASSVYIQNTEAFF.

As DNA, the CDR3 is TGTGCCAGCAGCTTATGGGCAACCCGACAGACCCATGGCTACACCTTC. This translates into CASSLWATRQTHGYTF. This sequence joins TRBV5-4 and TRBJ1-2; maybe TRBD1 (5 bases). Germline CDR1 reads SGHNT; CDR2 reads YYREEE (reference sequence). Trimming left V 2 bases short and J 6 bases short, with 20 bases between. This CDR3 has 16 residues.

This chain uses TRBV6-4 with TRBJ1-1, with D unresolved. CDR3 size: 16 residues. CDR1 is MRHNA, CDR2 SNTAGT, per germline. The V and J ends lost 2 bases and 1 base respectively, with 14 bases between them. CDR3: CASSDLEADPNTEAFF. In DNA form, the CDR3 reads TGTGCCAGCAGTGACCTCGAGGCGGACCCGAACACTGAAGCTTTCTTT.

The chain recombines TRBV5-4 with TRBJ2-7; TRBD2 is a possible D gene (6 bases). Germline values: CDR1 SGHNT, CDR2 YYREEE (reference sequence). Trimming removed 4 bases from V and 5 bases from J, with 16 bases in between. The CDR3 is 14 amino acids. The CDR3 protein is CASSAPGTRDEQYF. The CDR3 nucleotides are TGTGCCAGCAGCGCGCCCGGGACTCGGGACGAGCAGTACTTC. Full variable domain (outside the CDR3, taken from reference TRBV5-4 and TRBJ2-7): ETGVTQSPTHLIKTRGQQVTLRCSSQSGHNTVSWYQQALGQGPQFIFQYYREEENGRGNFPPRFSGLQFPNYSSELNVNALELDDSALYLCASSAPGTRDEQYFGPGTRLTVT.

The rearrangement joins TRBV30 to TRBJ1-1; no clear D. The CDR3 is 14 amino acids. V lost 0 bases, J lost 2 bases, and 10 bases lay in between. CDR1 is GTSNPN and CDR2 is SVGIG in the germline V gene (reference sequence). The chain's CDR3 is CAWSVKTINTEAFF. CDR3 nucleotide sequence: TGTGCCTGGAGTGTAAAGACCATCAACACTGAAGCTTTCTTT. The full variable domain, in which reference TRBV30 and TRBJ1-1 provide the parts outside the CDR3, is SQTIHQWPATLVQPVGSPLSLECTVEGTSNPNLYWYRQAAGRGLQLLFYSVGIGQISSEVPQNLSASRPQDRQFILSSKKLLLSDSGFYLCAWSVKTINTEAFFGQGTRLTVV.

This clone was counted once. At one end the junction does not follow the germline gene, possibly because of a read error. The chain has TRBV10-2 and TRBJ1-2; D call uncertain. Germline V gene data show CDR1 as WSHSY and CDR2 as SAAADI. CDR3 length: 15 amino acids. The CDR3 region is CASSESTSAPYDYTF. The CDR3 nucleotides read TGCGCCAGCAGTGAATCTACCAGCGCCCCTTATGACTACACCTTC.

The chain joins TRBV30 to TRBJ1-3, with unresolved D. The germline V gene encodes CDR1 GTSNPN and CDR2 SVGIG (reference sequence). CDR3 size: 14 residues. V dropped 5 bases and J dropped 2 bases, with 13 bases sitting between them. CDR3 sequence (DNA): TGTGCCTGGGGGGAGGGATTCGCTGGAAACACCATATATTTT. It translates to CAWGEGFAGNTIYF.

This rearrangement joins TRBV11-2 to TRBJ2-7; no clear D gene. Germline CDR1 reads SGHAT; CDR2 reads FQNNGV. Trimming removed 2 bases from V and 6 bases from J, with 8 bases in between. CDR3 length equals 12 residues. This CDR3 is CASSLSSSEQYF. In nucleotides, the CDR3 is TGTGCCAGCAGCTTATCGAGTTCCGAGCAGTACTTC.

The J gene is TRBJ2-7, the V gene TRBV10-2, with 14 positions matching TRBD2. CDR3 length: 16 amino acids. Germline trimming cut 3 bases from V and 0 bases from J; bases unmatched to any gene: 1. The germline CDR1 and CDR2 sequences are WSHSY and SAAADI. CDR3 nucleotides: TGCGCCAGCAGTGATGGGACTAGCGGGAGCTCCTACGAGCAGTACTTC. It encodes CASSDGTSGSSYEQYF.

Here the CDR3 reads CASRREDEQFF. In DNA, the CDR3 is TGTGCCAGCAGGCGGGAGGACGAGCAGTTCTTC. This chain joins TRBV25-1 and TRBJ2-1; 8 bases are shared with TRBD2. V dropped 6 bases and J dropped 10; count of bases not matched to a gene: 2. The CDR3 is made up of 11 amino acids. Germline V gene sequence: CDR1 MGHDK, CDR2 SYGVNS.

In this sample, this clone turned up once. The genes are TRBV28 and TRBJ1-5; tentative D call: TRBD1 (5 bases). The CDR3 covers 18 residues. Trimming left V 3 bases short and J 0 bases short, with 18 bases between. Germline V lookup: CDR1 MDHEN, CDR2 SYDVKM. CDR3 DNA sequence: TGTGCCAGCAGTTTGAGGGGTTGGGGGACTCATAGCAATCAGCCCCAGCATTTT. Protein: CASSLRGWGTHSNQPQHF.

The rearrangement joins TRBV7-2 to TRBJ1-1; D is unclear. Trimming removed 6 bases from V and 7 bases from J, with 15 bases in between. The CDR3 sequence is 13 residues long. Germline CDR1 SGHTA, CDR2 FQGNSA. The CDR3 DNA follows: TGTGCCAGCAGTCCTATGCCCGGAAATGAAGCTTTCTTT. It specifies CASSPMPGNEAFF. Full variable domain (missing parts from reference TRBV7-2 and TRBJ1-1): GAGVSQSPSNKVTEKGKDVELRCDPISGHTALYWYRQSLGQGLEFLIYFQGNSAPDKSGLPSDRFSAERTGGSVSTLTIQRTQQEDSAVYLCASSPMPGNEAFFGQGTRLTVV.

On this clone itself: Within the sample, other DNA sequences also encode this same CDR3. The rearrangement uses TRBV2 and TRBJ2-3; D not certain. V dropped 5 bases and J dropped 5 bases, with 5 bases sitting between them. The CDR3 consists of 11 residues. Germline-derived CDR1 and CDR2 are SNHLY and FYNNEI. CDR3 bases: TGTGCCAGCAGTTTGGGAGATACGCAGTATTTT. Protein sequence: CASSLGDTQYF.

The chain uses TRBV2 and TRBJ2-5; no definite D call. CDR3 length equals 13 residues. CDR1 SNHLY and CDR2 FYNNEI come from the germline V gene. Trimming took off 7 bases at V and 1 base at J, with 10 bases between the two ends. DNA of the CDR3: TGTGCCAGCAAAGTGAACAGCCAAGAGACCCAGTACTTC. Its translation is CASKVNSQETQYF.

On this clone itself: This likely came from a read error, as a far larger clone is one base away. CDR3 amino acids: CASSATGIANYGYTF. The CDR3 DNA reads TGTGCCAGCAGTGCGACAGGAATAGCTAACTATGGCTACACCTTC. The rearrangement uses TRBV6-1 and TRBJ1-2, with D maybe TRBD1 (6 bases). This CDR3 comprises 15 residues. V was clipped by 4 bases and J by 0 bases, with 12 bases between them. The germline CDR1 and CDR2 sequences are MNHNS and SASEGT.

The DNA for the CDR3 is TGTGCCAGTAGTATAAGGCGGTGGGACAGGGTAGGATTAACCCAGCCCCAGCATTTT. Its translation is CASSIRRWDRVGLTQPQHF. The rearrangement joins TRBV19 to TRBJ1-5; 9 bases agree with TRBD1. Germline CDR1 LNHDA, CDR2 SQIVND (reference sequence). The J segment lost 7 bases and the V segment lost 2 bases, leaving 18 bases of the junction unmatched. CDR3 length: 19 residues.

A note on this clone: With only one base between it and a far larger clone, this is likely a read error. The chain links TRBV28 to TRBJ1-1, with D maybe TRBD1 (5 bases). CDR1 is MDHEN and CDR2 is SYDVKM in the germline V gene. CDR3 length: 16 residues. The CDR3 here is CASSLTIGQEGTEASF. The CDR3 DNA follows: TGTGCCAGCAGTTTAACGATCGGGCAGGAGGGGACTGAAGCTTCCTTT.

Notes on this clone: A far bigger clonotype differs at one base, so this is likely a read error. CDR3 region: CASSDSWSYNEQFF. DNA for the CDR3: TGTGCCAGCAGTGATAGCTGGAGCTACAATGAGCAGTTCTTC. This sequence joins TRBV25-1 and TRBJ2-1, with D uncertain. This CDR3 comprises 14 residues. The germline V and J ends were trimmed by 3 bases and 3 bases, with 9 bases remaining between them. Germline V gene lookup returns CDR1 MGHDK and CDR2 SYGVNS.

The CDR3 sequence: CATSRDPGGGEKLFF. DNA of the CDR3: TGTGCCACCAGCAGAGATCCAGGGGGTGGTGAAAAACTGTTTTTT. This chain uses TRBV15 with TRBJ1-4; the match to TRBD1 covers 7 bases. There are 15 residues in the CDR3. Germline V gene lookup returns CDR1 LNHNV and CDR2 YYDKDF (reference sequence). Germline trimming cut 0 bases from V and 7 bases from J; bases unmatched to any gene: 5. Full variable domain (remainder filled in from reference TRBV15 and TRBJ1-4): DAMVIQNPRYQVTQFGKPVTLSCSQTLNHNVMYWYQQKSSQAPKLLFHYYDKDFNNEADTPDNFQSRRPNTSFCFLDIRSPGLGDTAMYLCATSRDPGGGEKLFFGSGTQLSVL.

This clone was found a few times. A clone one base away is much larger, so this may be a read error. The chain couples TRBV11-2 to TRBJ1-5; a weak D match, TRBD1 (6 bases). Germline V lookup: CDR1 SGHAT, CDR2 FQNNGV. The V and J ends lost 1 base and 2 bases respectively, with 6 bases between them. CDR3 length: 14 residues. The CDR3 DNA sequence: TGTGCCAGCAGCTTAGCAGGGGGCAATCAGCCCCAGCATTTT. Translating gives CASSLAGGNQPQHF.

This clone was picked up many times. V gene TRBV25-1 combines with J gene TRBJ2-2, with D possibly being TRBD1 (6 bases). This CDR3 contains 15 residues. V dropped 4 bases and J dropped 1 base, with 10 bases sitting between them. Germline V gene sequence: CDR1 MGHDK, CDR2 SYGVNS. The DNA of the CDR3 is TGTGCCAGCAGTGCCACGGACAGGAACACCGGGGAGCTGTTTTTT. This encodes CASSATDRNTGELFF.

This rearrangement joins TRBV28 to TRBJ2-3; possible D gene TRBD2, 7 bases. The CDR3 runs to 15 residues. V was cut by 3 bases and J by 1 base, with 11 bases left in between. Germline CDR1 reads MDHEN; CDR2 reads SYDVKM. CDR3 residues: CASSFKGGGTDTQYF. CDR3 in DNA: TGTGCCAGCAGTTTTAAAGGGGGGGGCACAGATACGCAGTATTTT.

Concerning this clone: A much bigger clone sits one base away, suggesting this may be a read error. Distinct nucleotide sequences in the sample also encode this CDR3. The chain carries TRBV6-1 and TRBJ2-3; 12 bases map to TRBD2. This CDR3 region has 15 residues. With V trimmed by 7 bases and J by 0 bases, 2 bases remained unmatched. Per the germline V gene, CDR1 is MNHNS and CDR2 is SASEGT. CDR3 coding DNA: TGTGCCAGCACTCTAGCGGGGGGGAGCACAGATACGCAGTATTTT. Its protein product is CASTLAGGSTDTQYF.

In the case of this clone: This is likely an artifact of a read error, given a far larger clone one base away. The chain carries TRBV30 and TRBJ1-1; no clear D. The germline V gene has CDR1 GTSNPN and CDR2 SVGIG (reference sequence). The V end lost 0 bases, the J end lost 0 bases, and 8 bases lay between the germline ends. The CDR3 length is 14 residues. The CDR3 spells CAWSVRGMNTEAFF. In nucleotides, the CDR3 is TGTGCCTGGAGTGTGAGAGGGATGAACACTGAAGCTTTCTTT.

J is TRBJ2-1 and V is TRBV11-3; D remains ambiguous. Between the trimmed V and J ends, which lost 1 base and 0 bases, there was a span of 7 bases. The CDR3 has 15 amino acids. Per germline, CDR1 SGHNT and CDR2 YENEEA. This CDR3 is CASSLGGYSYNEQFF. The CDR3 coding sequence is TGTGCCAGCAGCTTAGGGGGATACTCCTACAATGAGCAGTTCTTC. The complete variable domain, with remaining parts taken from reference TRBV11-3 and TRBJ2-1, reads EAGVVQSPRYKIIEKKQPVAFWCNPISGHNTLYWYLQNLGQGPELLIRYENEEAVDDSQLPKDRFSAERLKGVDSTLKIQPAELGDSAVYLCASSLGGYSYNEQFFGPGTRLTVL.

The chain uses TRBV5-1 and TRBJ2-7, with D unresolved. In germline, CDR1 is SGHRS, CDR2 YFSETQ. Between the trimmed V and J ends, which lost 4 bases and 0 bases, there was a span of 17 bases. CDR3 length: 16 residues. The CDR3 nucleotides are TGCGCCAGCAGCGATACCGAACGGAGCCGCTCCTACGAGCAGTACTTC. Translated: CASSDTERSRSYEQYF.

This clone was seen more than once but under ten times. DNA for the CDR3: TGTGCCAGTAGTATAACAGTCCAAGAGACCCAGTACTTC. This codes for CASSITVQETQYF. This chain uses TRBV19 with TRBJ2-5; unclear D gene. Germline loops: CDR1 LNHDA, CDR2 SQIVND (reference sequence). Trimming pared 2 bases from V and 1 base from J, leaving 5 bases between. This CDR3 region has 13 residues.